These T cell receptor beta chains were read from a single sample in a study of memory CD4+ T cells and cytomegalovirus serostatus. Profiled with immunoSEQ multiplex PCR; TCRdb holds only in-frame clones, not every one. In the table there are 25,000 to 35,000 clones, about 75% of which are singletons. The sample taken for sequencing was memory CD4+ T cells from blood. Receptor source: an adult in good health and CMV-seronegative. Some clones in this sample may be carry-over from other donors' samples. Each CDR3 is given without its conserved first and last residue.

TRBJ2-6 TRBV5-5 ASSLAGTLSGANVLT
TRBJ2-2 TRBV28 ASSLIRRQGRTGELF
TRBJ2-4 TRBV28 ASSLGTRLAKNIQY
TRBJ1-6 TRBV2 ASSETYPGESPLH
TRBJ2-2 TRBV5-1 ASSTAGVSNTGELF
TRBJ1-4 TRBV2 ASSEEVQKLF
TRBJ1-1 TRBV10-3 AIRGVNTEAF
TRBJ2-3 TRBV19 ASSTGLMTDTQY
TRBJ1-1 TRBV30 AWSTKGRLNTEAF
TRBJ2-2 TRBV18 ASSQVLNTGELF
TRBJ2-3 TRBV5-1 ASSLVQGADTQY
TRBJ1-4 TRBV25-1 ASSEGTTTNEKLF
TRBJ1-3 TRBV4-3 ASSQELPGLKGNTIY
TRBJ1-2 TRBV5-1 ASRRDRGNYGYT
TRBJ2-3 TRBV5-6 ASSWGLAGGASTDTQY
TRBJ1-3 TRBV12-5 ASGLKERDRPHKSSGNTIY
TRBJ1-5 TRBV5-8 ASSLEKIQGNQPQH
TRBJ1-6 TRBV30 AWSGGQDNSPLH
TRBJ1-6 TRBV30 AWRKSLQGYNSPLH
TRBJ2-7 TRBV6-1 ASSGPSGQGSAEQY
TRBJ1-3 TRBV30 AWNTETGAVKGNTIY
TRBJ2-1 TRBV5-1 ASSKDSGGRYNEQF
TRBJ1-5 TRBV11-2 ASSLGGVSNQPQH
TRBJ1-5 TRBV5-1 ASSESGGNQPQH
TRBJ1-2 TRBV6-1 ASTQRQLYGYT
TRBJ1-2 TRBV19 ASSTIGQGSVNYGYT
TRBJ1-2 TRBV28 ATGATGGDYGYT
TRBJ1-1 TRBV19 ASSKDRGRLAF
TRBJ1-3 TRBV7-2 ASSHYRDSENTIY
TRBJ1-2 TRBV4-3 ASSQGGGFDYT
TRBJ2-7 TRBV6-6 AGGGLQGTPSEQY
TRBJ1-6 TRBV30 ACGQGEGSPLH
TRBJ2-6 TRBV7-9 ASSLGLAGVLWANVLT
TRBJ2-4 TRBV2 ASSEDRVNIQY
TRBJ2-5 TRBV7-3 ASSAGGAGQETQY
TRBJ1-4 TRBV19 ASSIPDRQGNWEKLF
TRBJ2-2 TRBV9 ASSVDRANTGELF
TRBJ2-7 TRBV6-5 ASSYRGQGTYEQY
TRBJ1-1 TRBV5-1 ASRASQNTEAF
TRBJ1-2 TRBV6-5 ASSPIEGGYGYT
TRBJ1-1 TRBV9 ASSVEGINTEAF
TRBJ1-2 TRBV25-1 ASSELGDGRGYT